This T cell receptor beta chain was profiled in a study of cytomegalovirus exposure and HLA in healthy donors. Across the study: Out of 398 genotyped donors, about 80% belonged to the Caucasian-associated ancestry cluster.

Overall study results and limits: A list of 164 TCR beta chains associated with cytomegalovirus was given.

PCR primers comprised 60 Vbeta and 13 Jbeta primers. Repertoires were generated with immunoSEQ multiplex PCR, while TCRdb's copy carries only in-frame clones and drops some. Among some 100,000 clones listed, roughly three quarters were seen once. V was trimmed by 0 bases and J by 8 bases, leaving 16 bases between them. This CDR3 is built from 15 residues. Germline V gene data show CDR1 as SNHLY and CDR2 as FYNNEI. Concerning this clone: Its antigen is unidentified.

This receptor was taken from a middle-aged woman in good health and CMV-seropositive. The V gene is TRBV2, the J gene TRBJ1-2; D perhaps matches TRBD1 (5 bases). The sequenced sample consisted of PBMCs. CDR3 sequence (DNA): TGTGCCAGCAGTGAAGCGCTTTTAGGGGTAGACGGCTACACCTTC. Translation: CASSEALLGVDGYTF. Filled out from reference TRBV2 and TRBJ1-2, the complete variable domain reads EPEVTQTPSHQVTQMGQEVILRCVPISNHLYFYWYRQILGQKVEFLVSFYNNEISEKSEIFDDQFSVERPDGSNFTLKIRSTKLEDSAMYFCASSEALLGVDGYTFGSGTRLTVV.